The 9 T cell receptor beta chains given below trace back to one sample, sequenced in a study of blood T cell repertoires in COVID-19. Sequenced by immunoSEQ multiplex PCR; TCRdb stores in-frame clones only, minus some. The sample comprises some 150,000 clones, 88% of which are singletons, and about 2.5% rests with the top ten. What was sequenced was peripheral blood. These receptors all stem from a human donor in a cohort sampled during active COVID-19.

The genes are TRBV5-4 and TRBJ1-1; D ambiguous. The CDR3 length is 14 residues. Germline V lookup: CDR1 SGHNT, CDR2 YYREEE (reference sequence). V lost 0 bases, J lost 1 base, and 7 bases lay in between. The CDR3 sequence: CASSLAGRNTEAFF. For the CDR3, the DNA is TGTGCCAGCAGCTTGGCCGGGAGGAACACTGAAGCTTTCTTT.

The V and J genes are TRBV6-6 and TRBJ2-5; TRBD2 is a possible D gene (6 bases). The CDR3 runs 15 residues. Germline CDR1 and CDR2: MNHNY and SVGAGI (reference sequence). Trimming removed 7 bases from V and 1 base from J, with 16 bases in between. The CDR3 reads CASTKNPGVQETQYF. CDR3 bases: TGTGCCAGCACTAAAAATCCGGGGGTCCAAGAGACCCAGTACTTC.

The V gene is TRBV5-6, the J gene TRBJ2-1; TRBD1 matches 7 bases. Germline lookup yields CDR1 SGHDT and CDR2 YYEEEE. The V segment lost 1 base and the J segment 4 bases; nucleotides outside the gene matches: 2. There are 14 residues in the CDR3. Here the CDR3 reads CASSLRDSYNEQFF. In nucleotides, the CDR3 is TGTGCCAGCAGCTTGAGGGACAGTTACAATGAGCAGTTCTTC.

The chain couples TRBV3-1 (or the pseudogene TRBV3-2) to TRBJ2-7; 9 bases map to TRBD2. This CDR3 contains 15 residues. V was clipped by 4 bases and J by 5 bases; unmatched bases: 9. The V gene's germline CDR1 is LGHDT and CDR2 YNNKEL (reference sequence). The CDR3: CASSRLAVRWDEQYF. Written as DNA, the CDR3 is TGTGCCAGCAGCCGACTAGCGGTGAGATGGGACGAGCAGTACTTC.

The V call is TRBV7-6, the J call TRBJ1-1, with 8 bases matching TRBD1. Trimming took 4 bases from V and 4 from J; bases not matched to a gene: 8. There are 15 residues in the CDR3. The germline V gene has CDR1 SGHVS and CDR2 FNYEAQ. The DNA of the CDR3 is TGTGCCAGCAGCTCCGGACAGGGTCGGGTCACTGAAGCTTTCTTT. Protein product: CASSSGQGRVTEAFF.

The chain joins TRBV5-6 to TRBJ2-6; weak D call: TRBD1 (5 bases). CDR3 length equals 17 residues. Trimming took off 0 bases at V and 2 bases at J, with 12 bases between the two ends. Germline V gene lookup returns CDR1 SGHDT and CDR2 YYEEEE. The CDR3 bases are TGTGCCAGCAGCTTGGATCAGGGTAGGACTGGGGCCAACGTCCTGACTTTC. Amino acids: CASSLDQGRTGANVLTF.

The CDR3 DNA reads TGTGCCAGCACGGAACGACAGGGTCGGTATGGCTACACCTTC. Amino acids: CASTERQGRYGYTF. The chain joins TRBV28 to TRBJ1-2, with 7 bases identical to TRBD1. Germline trimming cut 7 bases from V and 5 bases from J; bases unmatched to any gene: 10. This CDR3 has 14 residues. Germline CDR1 and CDR2: MDHEN and SYDVKM.

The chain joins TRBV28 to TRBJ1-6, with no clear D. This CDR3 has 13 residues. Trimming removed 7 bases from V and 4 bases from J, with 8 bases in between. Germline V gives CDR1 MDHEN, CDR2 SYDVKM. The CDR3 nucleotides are TGTGCCAGCACCTGGGAGTATAATTCACCCCTCCACTTT. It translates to CASTWEYNSPLHF.

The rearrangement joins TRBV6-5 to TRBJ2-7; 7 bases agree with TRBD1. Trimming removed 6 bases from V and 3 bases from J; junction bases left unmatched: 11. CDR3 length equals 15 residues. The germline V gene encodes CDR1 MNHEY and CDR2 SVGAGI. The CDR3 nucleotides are TGTGCCAGCAGATCACTGACAGGGATCTACTACGAGCAGTACTTC. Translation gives CASRSLTGIYYEQYF.